A single sample gave rise to the 12 T cell receptor beta chains below, sequenced in a study of early T cells in non-severe SARS-CoV-2 infection. TCRdb re-analysed the 5' RACE reads in MiXCR, keeping a single row per CDR3 protein. This sample has over 80,000 distinct CDR3 sequences, with 14% to 15% found just once. Sample: whole blood. These receptors were obtained from an adult who was a healthcare worker with PCR-confirmed SARS-CoV-2 infection or an uninfected control (not recorded which).

This clonotype was picked up many times. CDR3 nucleotides: TGTGCCAGCAGCTTAACAGGGAACACCTATAATTCACCCCTCCACTTT. Its protein product is CASSLTGNTYNSPLHF. The V gene is TRBV7-3, the J gene TRBJ1-6; no clear D. The CDR3 runs to 16 residues. With 0 bases removed from V and 2 bases from J, the gap between germline ends came to 8 bases. CDR1 SGHTA and CDR2 FQGTGA come from the germline V gene.

This clonotype was counted between two and nine times. The chain has TRBV5-6 and TRBJ2-1; D assignment may be TRBD1 or TRBD2 (5 bases each). This CDR3 has 12 residues. Per the germline V gene, CDR1 is SGHDT and CDR2 is YYEEEE. With 0 bases removed from V and 9 bases from J, the gap between germline ends came to 7 bases. The chain's CDR3 is CASSLGGIEQFF. CDR3 nucleotide sequence: TGTGCCAGCAGCTTGGGGGGGATTGAGCAGTTCTTC.

This chain joins TRBV6-6 and TRBJ1-1, with 9 bases identical to TRBD1. J gave up 3 bases and V 10 bases, and 9 bases lay outside the gene matches. Looked up from germline, CDR1 is MNHNY and CDR2 is SVGAGI (reference sequence). The CDR3 sequence is 14 residues long. The CDR3 protein is CATTEQGADTEAFF. The CDR3 DNA follows: TGTGCCACGACCGAACAGGGGGCAGACACTGAAGCTTTCTTT.

The V gene is TRBV6-2 or TRBV6-3, the J gene TRBJ1-2, with 7 bases identical to TRBD1. Germline trimming cut 6 bases from V and 7 bases from J; bases unmatched to any gene: 17. The CDR3 totals 16 residues. CDR1 is MNHEY and CDR2 is SVGEGT in the germline V gene. The CDR3, as DNA: TGTGCCAGCAGCAAGCCGCCCCCGATGACAGGGTTTGGCTACACCTTC. It translates to CASSKPPPMTGFGYTF.

This clonotype was picked up a small number of times. The rearrangement joins TRBV7-2 to TRBJ2-7; D tentatively fits TRBD1 or TRBD2 (5 bases each). The V gene's germline CDR1 is SGHTA and CDR2 FQGNSA. The CDR3 spans 14 residues. Trimming left V 7 bases short and J 0 bases short, with 13 bases between. CDR3 sequence reads: CASTGASSSYEQYF. CDR3 sequence (DNA): TGTGCCAGCACCGGGGCCTCTAGCTCCTACGAGCAGTACTTC.

In its sample, this clonotype was seen a few times. The CDR3 DNA is TGTGCCAGCAGTTTAAAAATGGGCTATGGCTACACCTTC. It translates to CASSLKMGYGYTF. This chain joins TRBV12-3 or TRBV12-4 and TRBJ1-2; D not resolved. The V end lost 2 bases, the J end lost 4 bases, and 8 bases lay between the germline ends. This CDR3 comprises 13 residues.

On this clonotype itself: The junction does not match germline at one end; this may be a read error. The chain uses TRBV7-2 and TRBJ2-3; D not resolved. The CDR3 sequence is 20 residues long. Germline CDR1 reads SGHTA; CDR2 reads FQGNSA. This CDR3 reads CATSPQVGLGRSPSTDTQYF. The CDR3 bases are TGTGCCACCAGCCCACAAGTTGGGCTAGGGCGATCCCCTAGCACAGATACGCAGTATTTT.

Only a few counts were recorded for this clonotype. The chain has TRBV11-2 and TRBJ2-5; D uncertain. Germline CDR1 SGHAT, CDR2 FQNNGV. The V end was cut by 3 bases, the J end by 1 base, with 12 bases between. CDR3 length: 15 amino acids. The CDR3 sequence is CASSFVTGPQETQYF. DNA of the CDR3: TGTGCCAGCAGCTTTGTTACCGGTCCCCAAGAGACCCAGTACTTC.

The gene calls are TRBV10-3 and TRBJ2-1; 11 bases match TRBD2. Trimming at V came to 3 bases and at J to 4 bases, leaving 5 bases not matched to a gene. Germline CDR1 is ENHRY and CDR2 is SYGVKD. CDR3 size: 16 residues. In DNA form, the CDR3 reads TGTGCCATCAGTGATCTACTAGCGGGAGCATACAATGAGCAGTTCTTC. It is translated as CAISDLLAGAYNEQFF.

This clonotype was recorded at least ten times. This chain connects TRBV12-3 or TRBV12-4 to TRBJ2-3; D is ambiguous. This CDR3 contains 14 residues. Trimming left V 4 bases short and J 2 bases short, with 10 bases between. The CDR3 reads CASSSRSSTDTQYF. The CDR3 DNA reads TGTGCCAGCAGTTCGAGATCCTCCACAGATACGCAGTATTTT.

J is TRBJ1-1 and V is TRBV12-3 or TRBV12-4, with D unresolved. The V and J ends lost 4 bases and 2 bases respectively, with 8 bases between them. This CDR3 has 13 residues. The CDR3: CASSYQVNTEAFF. The CDR3 region has the DNA TGTGCCAGCAGTTACCAGGTAAACACTGAAGCTTTCTTT.

This clonotype was picked up a small number of times. The V gene is TRBV6-2 or TRBV6-3, the J gene TRBJ2-3, with 7 bases that match TRBD2. With V trimmed by 0 bases and J by 4 bases, 10 bases remained unmatched. CDR1 and CDR2 from the germline V gene are MNHEY and SVGEGT. The CDR3 is made up of 17 amino acids. The CDR3 DNA is TGTGCCAGCAGTTACTCCCGCTCGAGCGGGGACGCAGATACGCAGTATTTT. Protein product: CASSYSRSSGDADTQYF.